This TCR beta chain was recovered during a study of shared clonotypes between healthy human individuals. Findings and caveats of the study: Of the naive CD4 clonotypes, roughly 5.2% were shared across several donors.

Original methodology: Filtering was not the same, since immunoSEQ gave junction-only sequences without quality scores. TCRdb's table, derived via immunoSEQ multiplex PCR, lists solely in-frame clones and lacks some. That table gives V, J and clone size, and the DNA gave D and trimming. The sample consists of roughly 1 million clones, around 78% of them appearing once. In its sample, this clone was seen once. Antigen unknown. Sequencing used memory CD4+ T cells from PBMCs. Subset noted: CD45RA-negative fraction. This TCR was sampled from a young man in good health. Some clones in this sample may be carry-over from other donors' samples.

For the CDR3, the DNA is TGTGCCAGCAGTTTGGTTCACCTAGGGGGGCAGGGGGCCAACGTCCTGACTTTC. Amino acids: CASSLVHLGGQGANVLTF. The V gene is TRBV28, the J gene TRBJ2-6, with D possibly called TRBD1 or TRBD2 (6 bases each). V was clipped by 3 bases and J by 4 bases, with 19 bases between them. Germline lookup yields CDR1 MDHEN and CDR2 SYDVKM. The CDR3 length is 18 residues.